What follows describes a single TCR beta chain. TCRdb keeps only in-frame clones here, not all; method: immunoSEQ multiplex PCR. The repertoire holds hundreds of thousands of clones, roughly 86% seen once, with roughly 0.0087% in the top ten. Looked up from germline, CDR1 is ENHRY and CDR2 is SYGVKD. V shed 10 bases and J shed 1 base, with 13 bases lying between them. The length of the CDR3 is 13 residues. The data originate from a study of shared T cell receptors in the human thymus. The same data also went into a second study, on human thymus T cells. According to that study: Corrective cardiac operations yielded the resected thymus tissue.

The chain has TRBV10-3 and TRBJ1-1, with D perhaps matching TRBD1 (6 bases). The TCR was taken from a boy in the first two years of life with a congenital heart defect. Material: thymocytes. In DNA form, the CDR3 reads TGTGCCAGCCTAAACAGGGCGAACACTGAAGCTTTCTTT. Its translation: CASLNRANTEAFF.